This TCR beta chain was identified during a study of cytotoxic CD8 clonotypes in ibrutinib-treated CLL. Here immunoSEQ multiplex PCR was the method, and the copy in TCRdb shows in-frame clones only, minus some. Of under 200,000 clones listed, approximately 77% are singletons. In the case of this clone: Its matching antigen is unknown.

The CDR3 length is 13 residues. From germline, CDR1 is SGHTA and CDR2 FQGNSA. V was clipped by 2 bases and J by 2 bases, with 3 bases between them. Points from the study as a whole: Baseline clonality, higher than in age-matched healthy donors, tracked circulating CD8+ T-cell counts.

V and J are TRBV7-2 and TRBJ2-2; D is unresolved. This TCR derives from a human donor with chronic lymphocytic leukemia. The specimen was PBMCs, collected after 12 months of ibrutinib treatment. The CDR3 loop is CASSLLNTGELFF. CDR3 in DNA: TGTGCCAGCAGCTTACTTAACACCGGGGAGCTGTTTTTT. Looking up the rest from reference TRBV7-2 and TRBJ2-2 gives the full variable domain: GAGVSQSPSNKVTEKGKDVELRCDPISGHTALYWYRQSLGQGLEFLIYFQGNSAPDKSGLPSDRFSAERTGGSVSTLTIQRTQQEDSAVYLCASSLLNTGELFFGEGSRLTVL.